This TCR beta chain was identified during a study of glioma-infiltrating T cells after dendritic cell vaccination. For the study at large: Patients had newly diagnosed or recurrent glioblastoma and received dendritic cell vaccines.

Per the germline V gene, CDR1 is MNHEY and CDR2 is SMNVEV (reference sequence). This CDR3 spans 17 amino acids. Trimming removed 3 bases from V and 3 bases from J; junction bases left unmatched: 10. Clones were read by immunoSEQ multiplex PCR, and TCRdb kept only the in-frame ones, dropping some. The data hold fewer than 110,000 clones, with roughly 79% observed a single time. The chain recombines TRBV27 with TRBJ2-7, with 11 bases lining up with TRBD1. The starting material was blood, obtained before dendritic cell vaccination. The sequence derives from a human donor with glioblastoma. The CDR3 here is CASSFRTPGQGDYEQYF. The DNA of the CDR3 is TGTGCCAGCAGTTTCCGAACCCCGGGACAGGGGGACTACGAGCAGTACTTC.